This T cell receptor (beta chain) was captured in a study of T cells after somatic rescue of genetic block. Germline CDR1 and CDR2: MNHEY and SVGAGI. CDR3 length: 15 residues. V lost 0 bases and J 1 base, leaving 9 bases between the germline ends. Data came from immunoSEQ multiplex PCR; TCRdb stores just in-frame clones and leaves some out. The repertoire has about 14,000 clones, approximately 70% of them found once; the top ten carry around 20%. The V and J genes are TRBV6-5 and TRBJ1-1, with a tentative D call TRBD1 (5 bases). This TCR derives from a boy aged 5-17 years. Input material: peripheral blood mononuclear cells (PBMCs). CDR3 nucleotides: TGTGCCAGCAGTTACTCCAGGGTAGGGAACACTGAAGCTTTCTTT. This sequence encodes CASSYSRVGNTEAFF.